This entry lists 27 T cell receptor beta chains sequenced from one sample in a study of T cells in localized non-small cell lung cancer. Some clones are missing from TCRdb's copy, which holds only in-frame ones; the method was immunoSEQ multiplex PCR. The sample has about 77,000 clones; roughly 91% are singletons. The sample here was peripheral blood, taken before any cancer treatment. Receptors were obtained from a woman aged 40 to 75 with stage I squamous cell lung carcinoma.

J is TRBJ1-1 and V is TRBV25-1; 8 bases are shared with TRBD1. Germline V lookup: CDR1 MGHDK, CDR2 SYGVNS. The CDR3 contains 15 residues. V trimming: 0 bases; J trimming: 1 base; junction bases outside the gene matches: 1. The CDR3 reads CASSEYGTGNTEAFF. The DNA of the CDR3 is TGTGCCAGCAGTGAATACGGGACAGGGAACACTGAAGCTTTCTTT.

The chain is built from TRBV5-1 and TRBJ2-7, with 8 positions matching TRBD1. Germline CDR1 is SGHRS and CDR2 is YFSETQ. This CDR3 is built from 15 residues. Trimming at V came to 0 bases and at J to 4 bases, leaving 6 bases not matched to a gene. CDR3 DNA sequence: TGCGCCAGCAGCTTGGTGCAGGGGGCTGAGTACGAGCAGTACTTC. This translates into CASSLVQGAEYEQYF.

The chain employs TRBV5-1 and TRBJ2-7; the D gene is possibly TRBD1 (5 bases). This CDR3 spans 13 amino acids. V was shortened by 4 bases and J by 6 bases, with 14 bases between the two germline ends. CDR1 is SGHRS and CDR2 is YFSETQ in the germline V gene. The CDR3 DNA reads TGCGCCAGCAGCACCGGCCAGGGTACCGAGCAGTACTTC. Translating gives CASSTGQGTEQYF. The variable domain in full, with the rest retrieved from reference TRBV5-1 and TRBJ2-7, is KAGVTQTPRYLIKTRGQQVTLSCSPISGHRSVSWYQQTPGQGLQFLFEYFSETQRNKGNFPGRFSGRQFSNSRSEMNVSTLELGDSALYLCASSTGQGTEQYFGPGTRLTVT.

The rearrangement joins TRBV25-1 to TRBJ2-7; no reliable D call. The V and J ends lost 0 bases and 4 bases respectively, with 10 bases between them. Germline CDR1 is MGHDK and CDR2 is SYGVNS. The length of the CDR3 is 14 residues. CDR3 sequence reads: CASSEYNNRYEQYF. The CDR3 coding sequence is TGTGCCAGCAGTGAATACAACAATAGATACGAGCAGTACTTC.

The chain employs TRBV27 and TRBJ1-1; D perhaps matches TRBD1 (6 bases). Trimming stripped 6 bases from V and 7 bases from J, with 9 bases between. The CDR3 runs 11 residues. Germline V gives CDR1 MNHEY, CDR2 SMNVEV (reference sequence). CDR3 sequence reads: CASRGRGEAFF. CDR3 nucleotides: TGTGCCAGCAGGGGCAGGGGTGAAGCTTTCTTT.

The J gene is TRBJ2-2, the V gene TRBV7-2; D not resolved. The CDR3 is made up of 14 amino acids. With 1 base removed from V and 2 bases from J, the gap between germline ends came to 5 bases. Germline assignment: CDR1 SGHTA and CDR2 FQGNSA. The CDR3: CASSLGQNTGELFF. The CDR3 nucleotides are TGTGCCAGCAGCTTAGGGCAAAACACCGGGGAGCTGTTTTTT.

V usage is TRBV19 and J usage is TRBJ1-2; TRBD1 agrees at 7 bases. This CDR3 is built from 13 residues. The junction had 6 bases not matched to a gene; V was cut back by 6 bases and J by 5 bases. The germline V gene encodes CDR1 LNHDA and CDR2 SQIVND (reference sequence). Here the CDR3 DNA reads TGTGCCAGTAGGTCACAGGGGCGGTATGGCTACACCTTC. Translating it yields CASRSQGRYGYTF.

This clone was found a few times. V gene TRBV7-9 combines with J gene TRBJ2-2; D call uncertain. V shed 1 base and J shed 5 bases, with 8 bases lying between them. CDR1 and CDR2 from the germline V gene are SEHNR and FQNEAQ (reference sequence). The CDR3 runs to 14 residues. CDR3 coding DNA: TGTGCCAGCAGCTTAGTTGCCGGAACCGGGGAGCTGTTTTTT. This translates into CASSLVAGTGELFF.

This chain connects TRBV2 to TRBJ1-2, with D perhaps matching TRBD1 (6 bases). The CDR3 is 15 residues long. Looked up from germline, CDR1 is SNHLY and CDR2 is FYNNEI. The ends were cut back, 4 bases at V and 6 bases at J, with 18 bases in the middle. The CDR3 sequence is CASSVDRSSFDGYTF. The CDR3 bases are TGTGCCAGCAGTGTAGACAGGAGCTCTTTTGATGGCTACACCTTC.

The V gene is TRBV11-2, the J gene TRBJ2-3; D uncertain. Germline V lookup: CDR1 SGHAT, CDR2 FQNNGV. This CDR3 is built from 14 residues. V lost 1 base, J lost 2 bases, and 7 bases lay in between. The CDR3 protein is CASSLGGTTDTQYF. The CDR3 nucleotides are TGTGCCAGCAGCTTAGGGGGAACCACAGATACGCAGTATTTT.

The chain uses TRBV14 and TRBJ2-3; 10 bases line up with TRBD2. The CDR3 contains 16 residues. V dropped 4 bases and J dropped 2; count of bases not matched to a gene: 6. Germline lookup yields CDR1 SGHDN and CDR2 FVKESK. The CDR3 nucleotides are TGTGCCAGCAGCCCTCAGCGGGGGGGATTCACAGATACGCAGTATTTT. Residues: CASSPQRGGFTDTQYF.

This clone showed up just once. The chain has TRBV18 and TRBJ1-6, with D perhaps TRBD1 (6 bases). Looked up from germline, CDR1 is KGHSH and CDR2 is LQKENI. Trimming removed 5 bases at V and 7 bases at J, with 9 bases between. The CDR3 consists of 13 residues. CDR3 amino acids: CASSNDRNSPLHF. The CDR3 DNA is TGTGCCAGCTCAAACGACAGGAATTCACCCCTCCACTTT. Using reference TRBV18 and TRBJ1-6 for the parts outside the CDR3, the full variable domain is NAGVMQNPRHLVRRRGQEARLRCSPMKGHSHVYWYRQLPEEGLKFMVYLQKENIIDESGMPKERFSAEFPKEGPSILRIQQVVRGDSAAYFCASSNDRNSPLHFGNGTRLTVT.

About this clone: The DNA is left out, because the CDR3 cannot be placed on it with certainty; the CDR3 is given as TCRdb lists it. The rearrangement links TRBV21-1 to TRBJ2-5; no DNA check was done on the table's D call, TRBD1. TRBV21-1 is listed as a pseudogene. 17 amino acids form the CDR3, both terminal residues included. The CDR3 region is CASSKALWGTGSYEQYF.

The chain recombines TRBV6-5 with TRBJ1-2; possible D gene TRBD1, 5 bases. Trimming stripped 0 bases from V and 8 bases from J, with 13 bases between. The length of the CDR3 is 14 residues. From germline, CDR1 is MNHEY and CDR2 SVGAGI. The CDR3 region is CASSYSKGTGGYTF. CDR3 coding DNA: TGTGCCAGCAGTTACTCGAAAGGGACTGGAGGCTACACCTTC.

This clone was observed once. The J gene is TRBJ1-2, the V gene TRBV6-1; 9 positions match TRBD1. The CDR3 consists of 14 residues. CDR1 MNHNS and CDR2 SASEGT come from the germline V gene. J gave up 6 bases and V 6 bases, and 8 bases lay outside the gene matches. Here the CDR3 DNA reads TGTGCCAGCAGCGACAGGGGGAACAGGGATGGCTACACCTTC. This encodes CASSDRGNRDGYTF.

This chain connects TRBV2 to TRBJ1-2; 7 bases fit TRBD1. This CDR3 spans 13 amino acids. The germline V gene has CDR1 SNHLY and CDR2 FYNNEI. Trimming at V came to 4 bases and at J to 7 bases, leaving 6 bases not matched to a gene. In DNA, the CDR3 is TGTGCCAGCAGTGGACAGGGATTGGGTGGCTACACCTTC. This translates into CASSGQGLGGYTF.

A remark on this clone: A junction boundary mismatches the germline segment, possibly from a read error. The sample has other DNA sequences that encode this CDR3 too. For the CDR3, the DNA is TGTGCCAGCAGCTCGGGGCCAAATTCACCCCTTCACTTT. Translated, it gives CASSSGPNSPLHF. V and J are TRBV6-4 and TRBJ1-6; D possibly corresponds to TRBD1 (5 bases). Germline loops: CDR1 MRHNA, CDR2 SNTAGT. The CDR3 loop spans 13 amino acids.

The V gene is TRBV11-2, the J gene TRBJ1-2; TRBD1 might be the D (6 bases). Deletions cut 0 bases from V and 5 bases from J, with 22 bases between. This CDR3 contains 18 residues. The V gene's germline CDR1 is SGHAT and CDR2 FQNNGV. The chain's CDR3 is CASSLDAGGGVFGYGYTF. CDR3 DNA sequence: TGTGCCAGCAGCTTAGATGCCGGGGGCGGTGTATTCGGGTATGGCTACACCTTC.

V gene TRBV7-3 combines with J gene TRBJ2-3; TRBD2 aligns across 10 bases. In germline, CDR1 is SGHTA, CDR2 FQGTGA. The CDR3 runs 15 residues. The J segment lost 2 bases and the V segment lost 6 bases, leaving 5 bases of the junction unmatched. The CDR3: CASSLAGAYTDTQYF. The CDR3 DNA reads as TGTGCCAGCAGTCTAGCGGGGGCATACACAGATACGCAGTATTTT.

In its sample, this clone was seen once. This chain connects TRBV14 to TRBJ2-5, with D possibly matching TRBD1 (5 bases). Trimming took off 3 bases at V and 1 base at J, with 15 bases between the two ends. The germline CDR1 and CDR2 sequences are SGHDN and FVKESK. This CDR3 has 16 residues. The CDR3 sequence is CASSQEWGQVQETQYF. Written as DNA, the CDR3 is TGTGCCAGCAGCCAGGAGTGGGGCCAGGTCCAAGAGACCCAGTACTTC.

CDR3 loop: CASSRRGGGNEKLFF. In nucleotides, the CDR3 is TGTGCCAGCAGCCGTAGAGGGGGTGGAAATGAAAAACTGTTTTTT. V is TRBV5-8 and J is TRBJ1-4, with D perhaps TRBD1 (6 bases). CDR1 and CDR2 (germline): SGHTS, YDEGEE. Trimming left V 4 bases short and J 5 bases short, with 15 bases between. The CDR3 covers 15 residues.

The CDR3 is CAHRDSGNTIYF. For the CDR3, the DNA is TGTGCCCATAGGGACTCTGGAAACACCATATATTTT. The chain combines TRBV6-1 with TRBJ1-3; D not resolved. V was cut by 11 bases and J by 0 bases, with 8 bases left in between. The CDR3 is 12 amino acids. Germline lookup yields CDR1 MNHNS and CDR2 SASEGT.

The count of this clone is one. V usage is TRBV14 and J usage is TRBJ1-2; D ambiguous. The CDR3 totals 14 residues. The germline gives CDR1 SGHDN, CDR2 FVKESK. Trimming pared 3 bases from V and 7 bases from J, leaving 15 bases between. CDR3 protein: CASSQIPSRGGYTF. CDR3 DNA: TGTGCCAGCAGCCAGATCCCCTCTCGGGGTGGCTACACCTTC.

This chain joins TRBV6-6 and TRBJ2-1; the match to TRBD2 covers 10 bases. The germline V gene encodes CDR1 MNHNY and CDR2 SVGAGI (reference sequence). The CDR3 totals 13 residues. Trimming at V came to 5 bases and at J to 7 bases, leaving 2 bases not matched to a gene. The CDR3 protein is CASSPGLANEQFF. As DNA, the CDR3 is TGTGCCAGCAGTCCGGGACTAGCGAATGAGCAGTTCTTC.

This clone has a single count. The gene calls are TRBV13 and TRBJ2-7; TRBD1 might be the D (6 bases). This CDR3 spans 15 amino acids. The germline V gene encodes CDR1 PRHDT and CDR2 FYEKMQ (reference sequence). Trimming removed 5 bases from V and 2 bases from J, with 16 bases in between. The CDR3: CASSDTTGGTYEQYF. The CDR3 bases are TGTGCCAGCAGCGATACGACAGGCGGCACCTACGAGCAGTACTTC.

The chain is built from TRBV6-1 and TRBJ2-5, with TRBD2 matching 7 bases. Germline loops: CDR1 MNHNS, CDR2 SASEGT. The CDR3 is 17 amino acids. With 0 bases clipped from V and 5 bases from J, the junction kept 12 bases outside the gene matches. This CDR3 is CASSEAGGGVVWETQYF. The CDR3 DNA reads TGTGCCAGCAGTGAAGCAGGTGGGGGGGTAGTTTGGGAGACCCAGTACTTC.

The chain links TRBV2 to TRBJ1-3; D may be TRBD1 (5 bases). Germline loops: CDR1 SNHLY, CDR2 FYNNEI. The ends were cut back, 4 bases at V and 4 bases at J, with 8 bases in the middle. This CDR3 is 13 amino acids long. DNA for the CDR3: TGTGCCAGCAGTGGGGGACCCGGAAACACCATATATTTT. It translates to CASSGGPGNTIYF.